The T cell receptor (beta chain) described here comes from a study of blood T cell repertoires in COVID-19. Sequenced by immunoSEQ multiplex PCR; TCRdb stores in-frame clones only, minus some. The sample has 40,000 to 50,000 clones, 70% to 90% seen once; the top ten hold around 4.7%. The CDR3 totals 12 residues. The germline CDR1 and CDR2 sequences are ENHRY and SYGVKD. Trimming took 9 bases from V and 2 from J, leaving 9 bases between them. The material sequenced was peripheral blood. The sequence was obtained from a man aged 55 to 70 with acute or convalescent COVID-19. V is TRBV10-3 and J is TRBJ2-3; a possible D gene is TRBD2 (6 bases). Written as DNA, the CDR3 is TGTGCCATACGGGACTTCACAGATACGCAGTATTTT. Protein sequence: CAIRDFTDTQYF.